A selection of T cell receptor beta chains follows, all from one sample in a study of T cells in Graves' hyperthyroidism and ophthalmopathy. Via MiXCR, TCRdb re-called the multiplex PCR reads, giving one row per CDR3 protein. The table records over 400,000 distinct CDR3 sequences, 20% to 25% of them present only once. The sequenced material came from blood. Receptor source: a woman in her seventies with Graves' ophthalmopathy. The CDR3 runs from the conserved cysteine through the conserved F or W. The order of the fields is CDR3 protein, CDR3 DNA, clone size, J gene, CDR3 length, D gene, V gene. D genes are given only for firm matches. Rows give clone size only sometimes, using once, few, many, or a class for an expanded clone.

CDR3: CASSLSGTGGTEAFF; DNA: TGTGCCAGCAGCTTGTCCGGGACAGGGGGGACTGAAGCTTTCTTT; size: .; J: TRBJ1-1; length: 15; D: TRBD1; V: TRBV5-4
CDR3: CASSQGPFDEQFF; DNA: TGTGCCAGCAGCCAAGGCCCGTTTGATGAGCAGTTCTTC; size: many; J: TRBJ2-1; length: 13; D: .; V: TRBV3-1
CDR3: CASRGGSGDLF; DNA: TGTGCCAGTCGTGGTGGGTCGGGGGACCTCTTC; size: .; J: TRBJ2-1; length: 11; D: .; V: TRBV19
CDR3: CASRDRRVGGSTDTQYF; DNA: TGTGCCAGCAGGGACAGAAGGGTTGGAGGGAGCACAGATACGCAGTATTTT; size: many; J: TRBJ2-3; length: 17; D: .; V: TRBV27
CDR3: CASSETSTPAYEQYF; DNA: TGTGCCAGCAGTGAGACTAGTACACCCGCCTACGAGCAGTACTTC; size: few; J: TRBJ2-7; length: 15; D: .; V: TRBV6-1
CDR3: CSLTAGRETQYF; DNA: TGCAGTCTGACGGCGGGCCGTGAGACCCAGTACTTC; size: many; J: TRBJ2-5; length: 12; D: .; V: TRBV20-1
CDR3: CASNYGGGNYGYTF; DNA: TGTGCCAGCAACTACGGGGGGGGAAACTATGGCTACACCTTC; size: .; J: TRBJ1-2; length: 14; D: .; V: TRBV6-5
CDR3: CSVEGTVRNGYTF; DNA: TGCAGCGTTGAAGGGACAGTGCGAAATGGCTACACCTTC; size: few; J: TRBJ1-2; length: 13; D: .; V: TRBV29-1
CDR3: CASSLGTYTGELFF; DNA: TGTGCCAGCAGTTTAGGGACTTACACCGGGGAGCTGTTTTTT; size: few; J: TRBJ2-2; length: 14; D: .; V: TRBV12-3/TRBV12-4
CDR3: CAIERGPDREETQYF; DNA: TGCGCCATCGAGAGGGGACCGGACAGGGAAGAGACCCAGTACTTC; size: .; J: TRBJ2-5; length: 15; D: TRBD1; V: TRBV10-1
CDR3: CAISRDGTYEQYF; DNA: TGTGCCATCAGCCGGGACGGGACCTACGAGCAGTACTTC; size: .; J: TRBJ2-7; length: 13; D: .; V: TRBV10-3
CDR3: CASSLAPPGDRVYGYTF; DNA: TGTGCCAGCAGTTTAGCCCCGCCGGGGGACAGGGTGTATGGCTACACCTTC; size: many; J: TRBJ1-2; length: 17; D: TRBD1; V: TRBV28
CDR3: CASSIGRANTEAFF; DNA: TGTGCCAGTAGTATCGGCAGGGCAAACACTGAAGCTTTCTTT; size: .; J: TRBJ1-1; length: 14; D: .; V: TRBV19
CDR3: CASSLTDNEKLFF; DNA: TGTGCCAGCAGTTTGACAGATAATGAAAAACTGTTTTTT; size: .; J: TRBJ1-4; length: 13; D: .; V: TRBV12-3/TRBV12-4
CDR3: CAIRSSDPAAGELFF; DNA: TGTGCCATCAGGTCTAGCGACCCAGCGGCCGGGGAGCTGTTTTTT; size: .; J: TRBJ2-2; length: 15; D: .; V: TRBV10-3
CDR3: CASSFRDFYNEQFF; DNA: TGTGCCAGCAGCTTCCGGGACTTCTACAATGAGCAGTTCTTC; size: .; J: TRBJ2-1; length: 14; D: .; V: TRBV7-8
CDR3: CASSLGSGRGDTQYF; DNA: TGTGCCAGCAGTTTAGGTAGCGGGAGGGGGGATACGCAGTATTTT; size: .; J: TRBJ2-3; length: 15; D: TRBD2; V: TRBV12-3/TRBV12-4
CDR3: CASLTGIYEQYF; DNA: TGTGCCAGCTTAACCGGGATTTACGAGCAGTACTTC; size: few; J: TRBJ2-7; length: 12; D: .; V: TRBV6-1
CDR3: CASSRTSNSGTQYF; DNA: TGTGCCAGCAGCCGGACTAGTAATTCGGGTACGCAGTATTTT; size: few; J: TRBJ2-3; length: 14; D: TRBD2; V: TRBV12-3/TRBV12-4
CDR3: CSVHKQGYYGYTF; DNA: TGCAGTGTCCACAAACAGGGATACTATGGCTACACCTTC; size: .; J: TRBJ1-2; length: 13; D: .; V: TRBV20-1
CDR3: CATGSGETQYF; DNA: TGTGCCACCGGGAGCGGAGAGACCCAGTACTTC; size: many; J: TRBJ2-5; length: 11; D: .; V: TRBV24-1
CDR3: CASSTNRGLGEQYF; DNA: TGTGCCAGCAGCACCAACAGGGGGCTAGGGGAGCAGTACTTC; size: few; J: TRBJ2-7; length: 14; D: TRBD1; V: TRBV7-2
CDR3: CASSLARGRADTQYF; DNA: TGTGCCAGCAGTTTAGCGCGGGGACGGGCAGATACGCAGTATTTT; size: few; J: TRBJ2-3; length: 15; D: .; V: TRBV12-3/TRBV12-4
CDR3: CASSYRWSGSGTDTQYF; DNA: TGTGCCAGCAGTTACCGGTGGAGCGGGAGTGGCACAGATACGCAGTATTTT; size: many; J: TRBJ2-3; length: 17; D: TRBD2; V: TRBV28
CDR3: CASSVGDVANYGYTF; DNA: TGTGCCAGCAGCGTGGGGGACGTAGCTAACTATGGCTACACCTTC; size: few; J: TRBJ1-2; length: 15; D: .; V: TRBV9
CDR3: CASSPPGQGYQPQHF; DNA: TGTGCCAGCAGCCCTCCGGGACAAGGGTATCAGCCCCAGCATTTT; size: many; J: TRBJ1-5; length: 15; D: .; V: TRBV12-3/TRBV12-4
CDR3: CASSRDSRNEQFF; DNA: TGTGCCAGCAGCCGGGACAGCCGAAATGAGCAGTTCTTC; size: many; J: TRBJ2-1; length: 13; D: TRBD1; V: TRBV7-3
CDR3: CASSPDSEAFF; DNA: TGTGCCAGCAGTCCGGACAGTGAAGCTTTCTTT; size: many; J: TRBJ1-1; length: 11; D: .; V: TRBV2
CDR3: CASSLWTGGNEKLFF; DNA: TGTGCCAGTAGCCTTTGGACAGGGGGCAATGAAAAACTGTTTTTT; size: .; J: TRBJ1-4; length: 15; D: TRBD1; V: TRBV19
CDR3: CSASLAGGVNEQFF; DNA: TGCAGTGCTAGTCTCGCGGGAGGGGTAAATGAGCAGTTCTTC; size: few; J: TRBJ2-1; length: 14; D: TRBD2; V: TRBV20-1
CDR3: CASSREHFNTGELFF; DNA: TGTGCCAGCAGCAGGGAACACTTCAACACCGGGGAGCTGTTTTTT; size: .; J: TRBJ2-2; length: 15; D: .; V: TRBV9
CDR3: CASSWSGSTDTQYF; DNA: TGTGCCAGCAGTTGGAGCGGGAGCACAGATACGCAGTATTTT; size: many; J: TRBJ2-3; length: 14; D: .; V: TRBV2
CDR3: CSARADNSPLHF; DNA: TGCAGTGCTAGAGCGGATAATTCACCCCTCCACTTT; size: few; J: TRBJ1-6; length: 12; D: .; V: TRBV20-1
CDR3: CASSLDRWGEQYF; DNA: TGCGCCAGCAGCTTGGACCGTTGGGGCGAGCAGTACTTC; size: few; J: TRBJ2-7; length: 13; D: .; V: TRBV5-1
CDR3: CASSPNLQGEETQYF; DNA: TGTGCCAGCAGCCCGAACCTCCAGGGGGAGGAGACCCAGTACTTC; size: few; J: TRBJ2-5; length: 15; D: TRBD1; V: TRBV11-1
CDR3: CASRSLGTSGRNEQFF; DNA: TGTGCCAGCAGATCCCTGGGGACTAGCGGGAGGAATGAGCAGTTCTTC; size: many; J: TRBJ2-1; length: 16; D: TRBD2; V: TRBV11-2
CDR3: CASSEGRSSAYEQYF; DNA: TGTGCCAGCAGTGAAGGCCGGTCTAGCGCCTACGAGCAGTACTTC; size: few; J: TRBJ2-7; length: 15; D: .; V: TRBV6-1
CDR3: CASSQTSGAYNEQFF; DNA: TGTGCCAGCAGTCAGACTAGCGGGGCATACAATGAGCAGTTCTTC; size: few; J: TRBJ2-1; length: 15; D: TRBD2; V: TRBV14
CDR3: CATRTSGRDSTGELFF; DNA: TGTGCCACAAGGACTAGCGGGAGGGATAGCACCGGGGAGCTGTTTTTT; size: few; J: TRBJ2-2; length: 16; D: TRBD2; V: TRBV28
CDR3: CASSYSTSGYTGELFF; DNA: TGTGCCAGCAGTTACTCGACTAGCGGGTACACCGGGGAGCTGTTTTTT; size: many; J: TRBJ2-2; length: 16; D: TRBD2; V: TRBV6-5
CDR3: CSASFRETQYF; DNA: TGCAGTGCTAGCTTTCGAGAGACCCAGTACTTC; size: .; J: TRBJ2-5; length: 11; D: .; V: TRBV20-1
CDR3: CASSPPRGPGDPKNIQYF; DNA: TGTGCCAGCTCACCACCTCGGGGACCGGGAGACCCTAAAAACATTCAGTACTTC; size: .; J: TRBJ2-4; length: 18; D: .; V: TRBV18
CDR3: CAIKRGSSTDTQYF; DNA: TGTGCCATCAAGAGAGGGTCAAGCACAGATACGCAGTATTTT; size: many; J: TRBJ2-3; length: 14; D: .; V: TRBV2
CDR3: CATLTGTEKDTQYF; DNA: TGTGCCACCCTGACCGGGACAGAGAAGGATACGCAGTATTTT; size: .; J: TRBJ2-3; length: 14; D: TRBD1; V: TRBV24-1
CDR3: CSARPTTQGSPYEQYF; DNA: TGCAGTGCCCGCCCCACCACACAGGGATCCCCCTACGAGCAGTACTTC; size: many; J: TRBJ2-7; length: 16; D: .; V: TRBV20-1
CDR3: CAWRHRDYLSYEQYF; DNA: TGTGCCTGGAGACACCGGGACTACCTCTCCTACGAGCAGTACTTC; size: .; J: TRBJ2-7; length: 15; D: TRBD2; V: TRBV30
CDR3: CASSLRLGGRASDTQYF; DNA: TGTGCCAGCAGTTTAAGGCTTGGCGGGAGGGCCTCAGATACGCAGTATTTT; size: .; J: TRBJ2-3; length: 17; D: TRBD2; V: TRBV12-3/TRBV12-4
CDR3: CASSQVGTGGYNEQFF; DNA: TGCGCCAGCAGCCAAGTGGGGACAGGGGGCTACAATGAGCAGTTCTTC; size: .; J: TRBJ2-1; length: 16; D: TRBD1; V: TRBV4-3
CDR3: CASSFSYEQFF; DNA: TGCGCCAGCAGCTTTAGTTATGAGCAGTTCTTC; size: few; J: TRBJ2-1; length: 11; D: .; V: TRBV5-1
CDR3: CASSLIPRQGNTEAFF; DNA: TGCGCCAGCAGCTTGATCCCCCGGCAGGGCAACACTGAAGCTTTCTTT; size: .; J: TRBJ1-1; length: 16; D: .; V: TRBV5-1
CDR3: CASLTGYSNQPQHF; DNA: TGTGCCAGCCTGACAGGGTATAGCAATCAGCCCCAGCATTTT; size: .; J: TRBJ1-5; length: 14; D: TRBD1; V: TRBV6-1